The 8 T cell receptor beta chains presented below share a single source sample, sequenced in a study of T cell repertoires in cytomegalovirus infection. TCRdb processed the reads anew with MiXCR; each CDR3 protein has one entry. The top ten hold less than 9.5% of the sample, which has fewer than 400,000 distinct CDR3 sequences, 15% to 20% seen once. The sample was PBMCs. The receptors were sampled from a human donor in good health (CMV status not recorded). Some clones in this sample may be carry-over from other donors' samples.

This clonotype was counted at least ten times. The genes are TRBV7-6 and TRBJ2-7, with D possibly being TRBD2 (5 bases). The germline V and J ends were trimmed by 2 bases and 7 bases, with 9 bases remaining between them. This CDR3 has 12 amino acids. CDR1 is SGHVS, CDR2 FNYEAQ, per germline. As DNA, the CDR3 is TGTGCCAGCAGCTTACTTCGGGGAGAGCAGTACTTC. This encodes CASSLLRGEQYF.

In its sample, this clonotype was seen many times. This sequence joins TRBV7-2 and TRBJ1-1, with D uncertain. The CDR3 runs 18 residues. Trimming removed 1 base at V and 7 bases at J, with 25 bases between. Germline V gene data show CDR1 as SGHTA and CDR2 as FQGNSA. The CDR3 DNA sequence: TGTGCCAGCAGCTTAGGAGATCGGGCAGCCGCTTTGATCGGTGAAGCTTTCTTT. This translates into CASSLGDRAAALIGEAFF. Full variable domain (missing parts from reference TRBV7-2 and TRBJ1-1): GAGVSQSPSNKVTEKGKDVELRCDPISGHTALYWYRQSLGQGLEFLIYFQGNSAPDKSGLPSDRFSAERTGGSVSTLTIQRTQQEDSAVYLCASSLGDRAAALIGEAFFGQGTRLTVV.

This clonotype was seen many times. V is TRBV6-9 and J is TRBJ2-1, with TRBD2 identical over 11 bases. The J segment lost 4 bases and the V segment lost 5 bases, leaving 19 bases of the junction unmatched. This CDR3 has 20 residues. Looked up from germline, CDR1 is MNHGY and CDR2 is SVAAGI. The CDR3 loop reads CASSPPPVRTSGPLYNEQFF. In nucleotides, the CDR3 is TGTGCCAGCAGTCCGCCTCCCGTGAGGACTAGCGGGCCCCTATACAATGAGCAGTTCTTC.

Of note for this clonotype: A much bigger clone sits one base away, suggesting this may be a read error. CDR3: CASSPGFSYNEQFF. As DNA, the CDR3 is TGTGCCAGCAGTCCGGGATTCTCCTACAATGAGCAGTTCTTC. This chain uses TRBV27 with TRBJ2-1; possible D gene TRBD2, 5 bases. The CDR3 is 14 amino acids. From germline, CDR1 is MNHEY and CDR2 SMNVEV (reference sequence). Trimming took 5 bases from V and 0 from J, leaving 8 bases between them.

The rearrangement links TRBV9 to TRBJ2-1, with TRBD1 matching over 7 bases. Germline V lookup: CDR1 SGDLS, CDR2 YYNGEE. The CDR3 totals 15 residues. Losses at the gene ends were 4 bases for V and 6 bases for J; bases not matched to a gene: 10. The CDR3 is CASSPPGQALNEQFF. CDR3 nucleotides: TGTGCCAGCAGCCCCCCCGGACAGGCCCTCAATGAGCAGTTCTTC.

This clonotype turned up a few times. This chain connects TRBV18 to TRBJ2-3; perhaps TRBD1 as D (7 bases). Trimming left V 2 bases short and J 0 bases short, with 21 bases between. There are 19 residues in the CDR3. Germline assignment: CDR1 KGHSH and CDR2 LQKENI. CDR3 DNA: TGTGCCAGCTCACCATCGCTGGAGGGGGCGATATCTAGCACAGATACGCAGTATTTT. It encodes CASSPSLEGAISSTDTQYF.

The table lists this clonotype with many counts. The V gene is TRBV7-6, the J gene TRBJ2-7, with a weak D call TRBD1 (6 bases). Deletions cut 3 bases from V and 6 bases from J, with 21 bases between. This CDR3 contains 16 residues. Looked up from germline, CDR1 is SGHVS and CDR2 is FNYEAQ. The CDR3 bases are TGTGCCAGCAGCTTTTCCAGGACAGCCACGGGACGCGAGCAGTACTTC. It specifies CASSFSRTATGREQYF. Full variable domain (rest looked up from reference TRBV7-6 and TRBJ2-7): GAGVSQSPRYKVTKRGQDVALRCDPISGHVSLYWYRQALGQGPEFLTYFNYEAQQDKSGLPNDRFSAERPEGSISTLTIQRTEQRDSAMYRCASSFSRTATGREQYFGPGTRLTVT.

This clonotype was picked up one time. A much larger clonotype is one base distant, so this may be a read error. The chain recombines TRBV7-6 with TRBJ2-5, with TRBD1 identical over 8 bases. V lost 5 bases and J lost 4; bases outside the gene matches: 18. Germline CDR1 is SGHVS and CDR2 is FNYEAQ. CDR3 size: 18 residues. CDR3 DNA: TGTGCCAGCAGCCATCACCAACCGTTCAGGGGGCGAGGAGAGACCCAGTACTTC. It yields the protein CASSHHQPFRGRGETQYF.